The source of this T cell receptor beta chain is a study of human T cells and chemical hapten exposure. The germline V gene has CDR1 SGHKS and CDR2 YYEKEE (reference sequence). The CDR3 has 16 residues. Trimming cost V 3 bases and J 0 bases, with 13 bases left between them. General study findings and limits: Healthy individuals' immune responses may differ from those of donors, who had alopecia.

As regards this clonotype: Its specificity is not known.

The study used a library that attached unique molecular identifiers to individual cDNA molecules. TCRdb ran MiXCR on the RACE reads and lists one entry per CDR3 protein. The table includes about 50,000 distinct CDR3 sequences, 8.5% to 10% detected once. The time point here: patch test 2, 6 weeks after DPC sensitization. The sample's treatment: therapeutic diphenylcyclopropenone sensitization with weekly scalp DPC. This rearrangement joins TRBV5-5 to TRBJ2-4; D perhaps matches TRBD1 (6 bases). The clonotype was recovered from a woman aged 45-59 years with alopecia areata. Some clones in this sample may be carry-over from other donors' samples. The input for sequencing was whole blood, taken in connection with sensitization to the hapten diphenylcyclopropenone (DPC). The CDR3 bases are TGTGCCAGCAGCTCGTGGACAGTTAAAGCCAAAAACATTCAGTACTTC. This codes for CASSSWTVKAKNIQYF.